A single sample gave rise to the 32 T cell receptor beta chains below, sequenced in a study of blood T cell repertoires in COVID-19. Assay used: immunoSEQ multiplex PCR; TCRdb lists only in-frame clones, some missing. The table has roughly 390,000 clones, roughly 85% seen once; the top ten hold roughly 3.6%. Specimen: peripheral blood. Receptors were obtained from a woman aged 18-35 years with acute or convalescent COVID-19.

The V and J genes are TRBV6-5 and TRBJ1-1; the match to TRBD1 covers 8 bases. Per the germline V gene, CDR1 is MNHEY and CDR2 is SVGAGI. This CDR3 spans 14 amino acids. V gave up 7 bases and J gave up 1 base; unmatched junction bases: 5. Here the CDR3 DNA reads TGTGCCAGCAAGCCAGGGGGCGGGAACACTGAAGCTTTCTTT. Protein product: CASKPGGGNTEAFF.

The chain combines TRBV10-3 with TRBJ2-7; TRBD1 agrees at 8 bases. The CDR3 has 14 residues. With V trimmed by 6 bases and J by 5 bases, 9 bases remained unmatched. Per germline, CDR1 ENHRY and CDR2 SYGVKD. CDR3 sequence (DNA): TGTGCCATCAGGGTAACGACAGGGGAGAACGAGCAGTACTTC. It translates to CAIRVTTGENEQYF.

In its sample, this clone was seen once. The chain recombines TRBV9 with TRBJ2-7; 11 bases align to TRBD2. This CDR3 has 15 amino acids. Unmatched junction bases numbered 10, after V lost 4 bases and J lost 7 bases. The germline CDR1 and CDR2 sequences are SGDLS and YYNGEE. The CDR3 is CASSSTSGSSEEQYF. The DNA for the CDR3 is TGTGCCAGCAGCTCAACTAGCGGGAGCTCGGAAGAGCAGTACTTC.

The rearrangement links TRBV28 to TRBJ2-1, with D maybe TRBD2 (6 bases). Trimming cost V 5 bases and J 10 bases, with 24 bases left between them. Germline V gene data show CDR1 as MDHEN and CDR2 as SYDVKM. The CDR3 runs 16 residues. The DNA for the CDR3 is TGTGCCAGCAGTCCGGGACTTATACCCCCCAATCAGGAGCAGTTCTTC. Residues: CASSPGLIPPNQEQFF.

This chain uses TRBV30 with TRBJ1-3, with TRBD1 identical over 10 bases. V shed 2 bases, J shed 1 base, and the junction held 5 bases outside the gene matches. The CDR3 runs 16 residues. Germline V lookup: CDR1 GTSNPN, CDR2 SVGIG (reference sequence). The CDR3 DNA reads TGTGCCTGGAGTTCGGACAGGGGGAGGTCTGGAAACACCATATATTTT. Translated: CAWSSDRGRSGNTIYF.

The rearrangement joins TRBV9 to TRBJ2-5; D is ambiguous. CDR1 is SGDLS, CDR2 YYNGEE, per germline. The CDR3 extends over 15 amino acids. Trimming removed 0 bases at V and 1 base at J, with 10 bases between. CDR3: CASSVAMRPQETQYF. DNA of the CDR3: TGTGCCAGCAGCGTAGCCATGCGGCCCCAAGAGACCCAGTACTTC.

The V gene is TRBV9, the J gene TRBJ1-1, with 11 nucleotides matching TRBD1. The junction had 3 bases not matched to a gene; V was cut back by 0 bases and J by 8 bases. Germline V gene sequence: CDR1 SGDLS, CDR2 YYNGEE. The CDR3 sequence is 14 residues long. CDR3 nucleotides: TGTGCCAGCAGCGTAGGGGACAGGGGGATCGAAGCTTTCTTT. This sequence encodes CASSVGDRGIEAFF.

The chain couples TRBV5-1 to TRBJ2-6, with 7 bases lining up with TRBD1. The CDR3 consists of 15 residues. Germline CDR1 is SGHRS and CDR2 is YFSETQ. V was pared by 1 base and J by 4 bases, with 2 bases of the junction left unmatched. CDR3 region: CASSLRGPGANVLTF. In DNA, the CDR3 is TGCGCCAGCAGCTTGAGGGGGCCAGGGGCCAACGTCCTGACTTTC. The whole variable domain, filled in from reference TRBV5-1 and TRBJ2-6, reads KAGVTQTPRYLIKTRGQQVTLSCSPISGHRSVSWYQQTPGQGLQFLFEYFSETQRNKGNFPGRFSGRQFSNSRSEMNVSTLELGDSALYLCASSLRGPGANVLTFGAGSRLTVL.

The genes are TRBV9 and TRBJ1-1; TRBD1 is a possible D gene (5 bases). The CDR3 totals 14 residues. The germline CDR1 and CDR2 sequences are SGDLS and YYNGEE. The ends were cut back, 4 bases at V and 6 bases at J, with 16 bases in the middle. Here the CDR3 reads CASSLLIQGAEAFF. The CDR3 DNA follows: TGTGCCAGCAGCCTACTAATTCAGGGCGCTGAAGCTTTCTTT.

V usage is TRBV19 and J usage is TRBJ1-5; tentative D call: TRBD1 (6 bases). The length of the CDR3 is 14 residues. Trimming removed 3 bases from V and 6 bases from J, with 12 bases in between. The germline V gene encodes CDR1 LNHDA and CDR2 SQIVND (reference sequence). The CDR3 loop is CASSMGGAAQPQHF. CDR3 DNA sequence: TGTGCCAGTAGTATGGGGGGGGCGGCTCAGCCCCAGCATTTT.

The genes are TRBV28 and TRBJ1-2, with D maybe TRBD1 (6 bases). Germline assignment: CDR1 MDHEN and CDR2 SYDVKM. The ends were cut back, 7 bases at V and 7 bases at J, with 10 bases in the middle. The CDR3 spans 11 residues. CDR3 sequence: CASKGESGYTF. The CDR3 DNA sequence: TGTGCCAGCAAGGGGGAGAGTGGCTACACCTTC.

This clone was seen once. The chain carries TRBV2 and TRBJ1-1; TRBD1 is a possible D gene (6 bases). CDR1 is SNHLY, CDR2 FYNNEI, per germline. Trimming took off 7 bases at V and 10 bases at J, with 19 bases between the two ends. This CDR3 comprises 13 residues. This CDR3 reads CASMDRWGLGAFF. The CDR3 nucleotides read TGTGCCAGCATGGATAGATGGGGGCTAGGAGCTTTCTTT.

This chain links TRBV7-3 with TRBJ2-1; D ambiguous. CDR3 length: 13 amino acids. V dropped 4 bases and J dropped 4 bases, with 8 bases sitting between them. CDR1 and CDR2 from the germline V gene are SGHTA and FQGTGA. CDR3 sequence: CASSSDRYNEQFF. CDR3 nucleotide sequence: TGTGCCAGCAGCTCCGATAGATACAATGAGCAGTTCTTC.

The rearrangement uses TRBV29-1 and TRBJ2-7; D gene ambiguous. This CDR3 has 15 residues. Germline CDR1 and CDR2: SQVTM and ANQGSEA. Trimming removed 0 bases from V and 0 bases from J, with 12 bases in between. The CDR3 DNA is TGCAGCGTTGAAGATCTTCGCGGTAACTCCTACGAGCAGTACTTC. It translates to CSVEDLRGNSYEQYF.

The V gene is TRBV5-1, the J gene TRBJ1-2, with D possibly being TRBD1 (5 bases). V shed 0 bases and J shed 4 bases, with 13 bases lying between them. In germline, CDR1 is SGHRS, CDR2 YFSETQ. The CDR3 totals 15 residues. The CDR3 DNA reads TGCGCCAGCAGCTTGGGCGACAGAAGTTTCTATGGCTACACCTTC. Protein sequence: CASSLGDRSFYGYTF.

The CDR3 DNA reads as TGTGCCAGCAGTTACCCAGCTACTGAGGGTGTGGCAGATACGCAGTATTTT. It translates to CASSYPATEGVADTQYF. This chain joins TRBV6-2 or TRBV6-3 and TRBJ2-3; D is possibly TRBD2 (5 bases). The CDR3 is made up of 17 amino acids. Germline lookup yields CDR1 MNHEY and CDR2 SVGEGT. The V end lost 2 bases, the J end lost 4 bases, and 19 bases lay between the germline ends.

V and J are TRBV5-1 and TRBJ2-1, with TRBD2 identical over 10 bases. V shed 0 bases and J 9 bases; nucleotides not matched to a gene: 18. Germline loops: CDR1 SGHRS, CDR2 YFSETQ. This CDR3 has 19 residues. CDR3: CASSLEAASGGQELGEQFF. Here the CDR3 DNA reads TGCGCCAGCAGCTTGGAAGCTGCTAGCGGGGGACAAGAGTTAGGTGAGCAGTTCTTC.

V usage is TRBV6-5 and J usage is TRBJ1-1; D perhaps matches TRBD1 (6 bases). The V end lost 2 bases, the J end lost 4 bases, and 17 bases lay between the germline ends. The CDR3 runs to 16 residues. Germline CDR1 MNHEY, CDR2 SVGAGI. CDR3 nucleotides: TGTGCCAGCAGTTACCTTTGGACAGCCCGCGGCACTGAAGCTTTCTTT. Translating gives CASSYLWTARGTEAFF.

V usage is TRBV7-9 and J usage is TRBJ1-2, with 7 bases lining up with TRBD1. V dropped 6 bases and J dropped 1; count of bases not matched to a gene: 11. CDR1 and CDR2 from the germline V gene are SEHNR and FQNEAQ (reference sequence). This CDR3 has 16 residues. CDR3 residues: CASRPRQGGGNYGYTF. CDR3 bases: TGTGCCAGCAGGCCTCGACAGGGTGGAGGTAACTATGGCTACACCTTC. Drawing the rest from reference TRBV7-9 and TRBJ1-2, the complete variable domain is DTGVSQNPRHKITKRGQNVTFRCDPISEHNRLYWYRQTLGQGPEFLTYFQNEAQLEKSRLLSDRFSAERPKGSFSTLEIQRTEQGDSAMYLCASRPRQGGGNYGYTFGSGTRLTVV.

The chain couples TRBV7-3 to TRBJ1-2, with D perhaps TRBD1 (5 bases). The CDR3 loop spans 14 amino acids. CDR1 and CDR2 from the germline V gene are SGHTA and FQGTGA. The ends were cut back, 2 bases at V and 5 bases at J, with 12 bases in the middle. The CDR3 region is CASSLRDGRYGYTF. CDR3 coding DNA: TGTGCCAGCAGCTTACGGGACGGGAGATATGGCTACACCTTC.

The chain has TRBV2 and TRBJ2-7; perhaps TRBD1 as D (6 bases). The CDR3 has 13 residues. Trimming took 6 bases from V and 3 from J, leaving 12 bases between them. Germline CDR1 is SNHLY and CDR2 is FYNNEI. This CDR3 is CASSLRQVYEQYF. CDR3 nucleotide sequence: TGTGCCAGCAGCCTACGACAGGTCTACGAGCAGTACTTC.

This clone was recorded once. V usage is TRBV6-5 and J usage is TRBJ2-7, with a weak D call TRBD2 (6 bases). The CDR3 has 14 amino acids. The V gene lost 7 bases and the J gene lost 2 bases, with 15 bases spanning the gap. Germline-derived CDR1 and CDR2 are MNHEY and SVGAGI. CDR3 protein: CASTRASEPYEQYF. The CDR3 DNA follows: TGTGCCAGCACGCGGGCTAGCGAGCCCTACGAGCAGTACTTC.

This clone was detected once. J is TRBJ1-5 and V is TRBV15; D is unclear. Germline assignment: CDR1 LNHNV and CDR2 YYDKDF (reference sequence). The CDR3 totals 17 residues. Trimming removed 3 bases from V and 4 bases from J, with 19 bases in between. As DNA, the CDR3 is TGTGCCACCAGCAGGGTATACAGCGAACTAGGGAATCAGCCCCAGCATTTT. This codes for CATSRVYSELGNQPQHF.

The gene calls are TRBV12-3 or TRBV12-4 and TRBJ2-1; no definite D call. The CDR3 totals 13 residues. V was cut by 10 bases and J by 0 bases, with 10 bases left in between. This CDR3 is CATGGTSYNEQFF. The CDR3 coding sequence is TGTGCCACCGGCGGAACCTCCTACAATGAGCAGTTCTTC.

In DNA form, the CDR3 reads TGTGCCAGCAGTTCCCCATCACAGGGGGCTTATGAAAAACTGTTTTTT. Translation: CASSSPSQGAYEKLFF. The chain combines TRBV27 with TRBJ1-4; 9 bases are shared with TRBD1. Germline V gene data show CDR1 as MNHEY and CDR2 as SMNVEV (reference sequence). The CDR3 loop spans 16 amino acids. The V segment lost 4 bases and the J segment 6 bases; nucleotides outside the gene matches: 9.

The chain has TRBV19 and TRBJ2-5; tentatively, D is TRBD1 (6 bases). Germline CDR1 and CDR2: LNHDA and SQIVND (reference sequence). Between the trimmed V and J ends, which lost 6 bases and 1 base, there was a span of 15 bases. The CDR3 has 15 amino acids. For the CDR3, the DNA is TGTGCCAGTAGCCGTTATGGACAGAGCCAAGAGACCCAGTACTTC. Residues: CASSRYGQSQETQYF.

The chain has TRBV11-2 and TRBJ2-2; TRBD2 matches at 11 bases. Germline trimming cut 0 bases from V and 4 bases from J; bases unmatched to any gene: 7. Germline loops: CDR1 SGHAT, CDR2 FQNNGV. This CDR3 has 18 amino acids. The CDR3 coding sequence is TGTGCCAGCAGCTTAGAAACTTTAGCGGGGGGGCTCACCGGGGAGCTGTTTTTT. This gives the protein CASSLETLAGGLTGELFF.

The rearrangement uses TRBV4-1 and TRBJ2-6, with D tentatively TRBD1 (6 bases). Germline CDR1 is MGHRA and CDR2 is YSYEKL. The germline V and J ends were trimmed by 2 bases and 2 bases, with 10 bases remaining between them. This CDR3 has 16 residues. This CDR3 is CASSQWTVPGANVLTF. In nucleotides, the CDR3 is TGCGCCAGCAGCCAATGGACAGTCCCTGGGGCCAACGTCCTGACTTTC.

The chain has TRBV7-9 and TRBJ1-2, with TRBD1 as a possible D gene (6 bases). The germline V gene has CDR1 SEHNR and CDR2 FQNEAQ (reference sequence). Trimming removed 0 bases at V and 8 bases at J, with 16 bases between. There are 15 residues in the CDR3. The CDR3 nucleotides read TGTGCCAGCAGCTTAGCAGAGTCGGGGGGGCACGGCTACACCTTC. Amino acid sequence: CASSLAESGGHGYTF.

The chain uses TRBV15 and TRBJ1-5; D is unclear. V lost 1 base, J lost 6 bases, and 4 bases lay in between. Germline CDR1 is LNHNV and CDR2 is YYDKDF (reference sequence). This CDR3 spans 12 amino acids. CDR3 sequence reads: CATSRGVQPQHF. CDR3 DNA: TGTGCCACCAGCAGAGGAGTTCAGCCCCAGCATTTT.

J is TRBJ1-1 and V is TRBV9; 10 bases are shared with TRBD1. Germline CDR1 and CDR2: SGDLS and YYNGEE. The CDR3 contains 14 residues. J lost 3 bases, V lost 2 bases, and 1 base had no gene match. The CDR3 reads CASSVTGGDTEAFF. In DNA, the CDR3 is TGTGCCAGCAGCGTGACAGGGGGCGACACTGAAGCTTTCTTT.

The chain joins TRBV3-1 (or the pseudogene TRBV3-2) to TRBJ1-6; 7 bases align to TRBD1. This CDR3 contains 13 residues. V lost 5 bases and J lost 8; bases outside the gene matches: 3. Per the germline V gene, CDR1 is LGHDT and CDR2 is YNNKEL (reference sequence). The CDR3 is CASSDRVDSPLHF. DNA for the CDR3: TGTGCCAGCAGCGACAGGGTGGATTCACCCCTCCACTTT.